Below are 13 T cell receptor beta chains sequenced from a single sample in a study of blood T cell repertoires in COVID-19. Produced via immunoSEQ multiplex PCR; TCRdb's table is partial and in-frame only. This table holds around 100,000 clones, approximately 86% found once. Sequencing was done on a sample of peripheral blood. The source of these receptors is a man aged 40-49 years with acute or convalescent COVID-19.

This chain connects TRBV5-1 to TRBJ2-3; 11 positions agree with TRBD1. The CDR3 loop spans 16 amino acids. The junction had 9 bases not matched to a gene; V was cut back by 4 bases and J by 5 bases. Germline V CDR1 and CDR2: SGHRS, YFSETQ. CDR3 protein: CASSVDRGPSGDTQYF. In DNA form, the CDR3 reads TGCGCCAGCAGCGTGGACAGGGGGCCGTCCGGAGATACGCAGTATTTT.

The chain joins TRBV7-2 to TRBJ1-6, with TRBD1 identical over 8 bases. The germline V gene encodes CDR1 SGHTA and CDR2 FQGNSA. V gave up 0 bases and J gave up 0 bases; unmatched junction bases: 10. There are 20 residues in the CDR3. The CDR3, as DNA: TGTGCCAGCAGCTTAGCCCCAACAGGGGGAGGGAGCTCCTATAATTCACCCCTCCACTTT. Protein sequence: CASSLAPTGGGSSYNSPLHF.

The chain employs TRBV19 and TRBJ2-5, with TRBD1 matching over 8 bases. Trimming took 4 bases from V and 1 from J; bases not matched to a gene: 2. Germline V gene sequence: CDR1 LNHDA, CDR2 SQIVND (reference sequence). The CDR3 covers 14 residues. In DNA, the CDR3 is TGTGCCAGTAGTACTACAGGGGGCCAAGAGACCCAGTACTTC. This translates into CASSTTGGQETQYF.

V and J are TRBV7-9 and TRBJ2-7; 9 bases agree with TRBD1. With 5 bases clipped from V and 6 bases from J, the junction kept 8 bases outside the gene matches. Germline V gene data show CDR1 as SEHNR and CDR2 as FQNEAQ (reference sequence). There are 14 residues in the CDR3. CDR3 sequence: CASSPWTGAGEQYF. The CDR3 bases are TGTGCCAGCAGCCCGTGGACAGGGGCAGGCGAGCAGTACTTC.

V usage is TRBV12-2 and J usage is TRBJ2-2; whether TRBD2, the table's D call, matches the DNA was not checked. TRBV12-2 is deemed a pseudogene. The CDR3 totals 17 residues. CDR3 region: CASRPGGGTTNTGELFF. The CDR3 DNA reads as TGTGCAAGTCGCCCCGGGGGGGGGACCACGAACACCGGGGAGCTGTTTTTT.

V gene TRBV27 combines with J gene TRBJ1-3, with a tentative D call TRBD1 (6 bases). Germline CDR1 MNHEY, CDR2 SMNVEV (reference sequence). The CDR3 extends over 15 amino acids. Trimming removed 4 bases from V and 7 bases from J, with 17 bases in between. In DNA, the CDR3 is TGTGCCAGCAGTTCAAACAGGGCGCTAGGCAACACCATATATTTT. It encodes CASSSNRALGNTIYF.

The rearrangement joins TRBV27 to TRBJ1-2; possible D gene TRBD1, 6 bases. V was clipped by 2 bases and J by 4 bases, with 14 bases between them. This CDR3 has 15 amino acids. Per germline, CDR1 MNHEY and CDR2 SMNVEV (reference sequence). CDR3 protein: CASSLVGGQSYGYTF. Here the CDR3 DNA reads TGTGCCAGCAGTTTAGTCGGGGGGCAAAGCTATGGCTACACCTTC.

This clone was observed once. V gene TRBV4-3 combines with J gene TRBJ2-2; no clear D. The CDR3 has 14 residues. Germline CDR1 LGHNA, CDR2 YSLEER. Trimming shortened V by 6 bases and J by 6 bases, and 14 bases separated the two germline ends. Here the CDR3 DNA reads TGCGCCAGCAGTCCCCGTACGGGTTCCGGGGAGCTGTTTTTT. The encoded protein is CASSPRTGSGELFF.

J is TRBJ1-1 and V is TRBV9; D may be TRBD1 (6 bases). The CDR3 totals 14 residues. V lost 4 bases and J 0 bases, leaving 10 bases between the germline ends. The germline gives CDR1 SGDLS, CDR2 YYNGEE. CDR3 DNA sequence: TGTGCCAGCAGCCATGGACAGCTGAACACTGAAGCTTTCTTT. Protein: CASSHGQLNTEAFF. The whole variable domain, filled in from reference TRBV9 and TRBJ1-1, reads DSGVTQTPKHLITATGQRVTLRCSPRSGDLSVYWYQQSLDQGLQFLIQYYNGEERAKGNILERFSAQQFPDLHSELNLSSLELGDSALYFCASSHGQLNTEAFFGQGTRLTVV.

The CDR3 here is CASRGLRYNEQFF. CDR3 bases: TGTGCCAGCCGCGGACTGCGCTACAATGAGCAGTTCTTC. The V call is TRBV2, the J call TRBJ2-1; weak D call: TRBD2 (5 bases). The ends were cut back, 8 bases at V and 3 bases at J, with 11 bases in the middle. Looked up from germline, CDR1 is SNHLY and CDR2 is FYNNEI. The CDR3 has 13 residues.

The V call is TRBV10-3, the J call TRBJ1-4; possible D gene TRBD1, 6 bases. The germline CDR1 and CDR2 sequences are ENHRY and SYGVKD. The CDR3 contains 13 residues. V was trimmed by 10 bases and J by 0 bases, leaving 9 bases between them. The CDR3, as DNA: TGTGCCAGTAACAGGGCAACTAATGAAAAACTGTTTTTT. It codes for CASNRATNEKLFF.

This clone was seen just once. This chain connects TRBV6-5 to TRBJ1-4, with 7 nucleotides matching TRBD1. With 0 bases clipped from V and 6 bases from J, the junction kept 4 bases outside the gene matches. CDR3 length: 15 residues. Germline values: CDR1 MNHEY, CDR2 SVGAGI. This CDR3 is CASSYSDRADEKLFF. CDR3 nucleotides: TGTGCCAGCAGTTACTCCGACAGGGCGGATGAAAAACTGTTTTTT.

The V call is TRBV30, the J call TRBJ1-5, with TRBD1 matching 8 bases. V shed 5 bases and J 4 bases; nucleotides not matched to a gene: 7. Looked up from germline, CDR1 is GTSNPN and CDR2 is SVGIG (reference sequence). CDR3 length: 14 residues. CDR3 protein: CAWGADRANQPQHF. The CDR3 nucleotides are TGTGCCTGGGGGGCGGACAGGGCTAATCAGCCCCAGCATTTT.